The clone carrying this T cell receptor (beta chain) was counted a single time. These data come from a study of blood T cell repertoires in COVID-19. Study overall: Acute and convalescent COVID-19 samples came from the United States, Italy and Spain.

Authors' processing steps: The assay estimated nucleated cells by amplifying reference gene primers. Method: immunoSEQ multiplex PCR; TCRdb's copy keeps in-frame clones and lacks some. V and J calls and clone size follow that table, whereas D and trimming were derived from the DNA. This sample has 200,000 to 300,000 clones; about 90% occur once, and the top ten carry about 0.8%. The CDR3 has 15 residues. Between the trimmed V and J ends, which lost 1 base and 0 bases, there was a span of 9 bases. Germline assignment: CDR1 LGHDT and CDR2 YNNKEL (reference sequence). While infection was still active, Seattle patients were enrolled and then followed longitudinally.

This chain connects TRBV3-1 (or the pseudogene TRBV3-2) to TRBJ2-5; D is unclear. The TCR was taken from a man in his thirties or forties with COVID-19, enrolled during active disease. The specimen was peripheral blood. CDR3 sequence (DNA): TGTGCCAGCAGCCAAGGGCCGGAGCACCAAGAGACCCAGTACTTC. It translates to CASSQGPEHQETQYF.